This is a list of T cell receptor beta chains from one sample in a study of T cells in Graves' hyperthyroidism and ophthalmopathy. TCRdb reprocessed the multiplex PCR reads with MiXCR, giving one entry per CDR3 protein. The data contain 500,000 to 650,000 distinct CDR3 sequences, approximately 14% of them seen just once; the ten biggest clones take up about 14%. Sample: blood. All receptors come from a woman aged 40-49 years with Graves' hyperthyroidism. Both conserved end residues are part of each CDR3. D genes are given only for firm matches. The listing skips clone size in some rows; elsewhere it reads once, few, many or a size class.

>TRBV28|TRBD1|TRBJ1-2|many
TGTGCCAGCAGTTCTAGGACAGGGGTTGGCTACACCTTC
CASSSRTGVGYTF
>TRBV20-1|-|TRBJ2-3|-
TGCAGTGCTGCCGCCCCTTCTAGCACAGATACGCAGTATTTT
CSAAAPSSTDTQYF
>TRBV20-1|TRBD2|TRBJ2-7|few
TGCAGTGCTGACCCAGGGACTAGCCTATTCTCCTACGAGCAGTACTTC
CSADPGTSLFSYEQYF
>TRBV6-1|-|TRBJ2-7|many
TGTGCCAGCAGTGTGTTGGACGTCGGCTCCTACGAGCAGTACTTC
CASSVLDVGSYEQYF
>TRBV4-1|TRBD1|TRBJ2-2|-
TGCGCCAGCAGCCCAGGACAGGGTCAGACCGGGGAGCTGTTTTTT
CASSPGQGQTGELFF
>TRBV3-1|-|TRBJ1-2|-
TGTGCCGGCAGCCAAGAAATCAGGGGTAGCTATGGCTACACCTTC
CAGSQEIRGSYGYTF
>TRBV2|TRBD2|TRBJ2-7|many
TGTGCCAGCAAGGGGACTAGCGATACCTACGAGCAGTACTTC
CASKGTSDTYEQYF
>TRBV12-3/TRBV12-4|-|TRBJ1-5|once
TGTGCCAGCACCTCCGGGGGGGGCGACAATCAGCCCCAGCATTTT
CASTSGGGDNQPQHF
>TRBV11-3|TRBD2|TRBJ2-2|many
TGTGCCAGCAGCCTCCGGACTAGCGGGAGGGCCCCTAACACCGGGGAGCTGTTTTTT
CASSLRTSGRAPNTGELFF
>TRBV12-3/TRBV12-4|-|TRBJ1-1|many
TGTGCCAGCACCCCGGGTGGGAGAAACACTGAAGCTTTCTTT
CASTPGGRNTEAFF
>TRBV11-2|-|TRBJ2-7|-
TGTGCCAGCAGTTTTGCATCGATCCTCGACTTAGGGGAGTTCCTCTACGAGCAGTACTTC
CASSFASILDLGEFLYEQYF
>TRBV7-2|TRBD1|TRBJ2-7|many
TGTGCCAGCAGCTTATACAGGGGACCTTACGAGCAGTACTTC
CASSLYRGPYEQYF
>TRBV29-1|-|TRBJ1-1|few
TGCAGCGTTGTGGGGGGCAACATGAACACTGAAGCTTTCTTT
CSVVGGNMNTEAFF
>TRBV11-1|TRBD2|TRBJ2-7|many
TGTGCCAGCAGCTTAGCGTTGGAGGGAGGGGAGTACGAGCAGTACTTC
CASSLALEGGEYEQYF
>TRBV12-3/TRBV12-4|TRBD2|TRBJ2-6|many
TGTGCCAGCAGCCCTCTAGCGGGAGTATCTGGGGCCAACGTCCTGACTTTC
CASSPLAGVSGANVLTF
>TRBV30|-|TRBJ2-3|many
TGTGCCTGGAGTGTAGAATATAGTTTGTTGGGTGAGGAGACAGATACGCAGTATTTT
CAWSVEYSLLGEETDTQYF
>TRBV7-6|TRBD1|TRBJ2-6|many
TGTGCCAGCAGCTTACGAAGAGGGGGACAGGGAGCCGGTGGGGCCAACGTCCTGACTTTC
CASSLRRGGQGAGGANVLTF
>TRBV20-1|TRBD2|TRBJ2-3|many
TGCAGTGCTAGAGGGACTAGCGGGACCACAGATACGCAGTATTTT
CSARGTSGTTDTQYF
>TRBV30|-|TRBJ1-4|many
TGTGCCTGGAGTGTACAAAGGGGTGCTAATGAAAAACTGTTTTTT
CAWSVQRGANEKLFF
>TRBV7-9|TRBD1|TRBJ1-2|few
TGTGCCAGCAGTGTTACAAGACAGGGTCGAGATGGCTACACCTTC
CASSVTRQGRDGYTF
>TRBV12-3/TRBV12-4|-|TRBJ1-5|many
TGTGCCAGCACCCAAAAGGGAATCGGCAATCAGCCCCAGCATTTT
CASTQKGIGNQPQHF
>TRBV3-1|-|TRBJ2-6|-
TGTGCCAGCGCCGCTGCGTCTGCTGGGGCCAACGTCCTGACTTTC
CASAAASAGANVLTF
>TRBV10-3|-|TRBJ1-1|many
TGTGCCATCAGGACGGACAGTCAAATCATTATGAACACTGAAGCTTTCTTT
CAIRTDSQIIMNTEAFF
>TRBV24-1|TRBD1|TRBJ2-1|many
TGTGCCACCAGTGACGTCCGGGACAGGGCTGGCAATGAGCAGTTCTTC
CATSDVRDRAGNEQFF
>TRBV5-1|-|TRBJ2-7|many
TGCGCCAGCAGCCCCGGACAATACGTCTACGAGCAGTACTTC
CASSPGQYVYEQYF
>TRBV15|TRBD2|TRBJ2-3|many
TGTGCCACCAGCAGACCCGGACTAGCGGGCGGAGATACGCAGTATTTT
CATSRPGLAGGDTQYF
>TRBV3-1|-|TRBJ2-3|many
TGTGCCAGCAGCCGACTAGACCGGTCGCAGTATTTT
CASSRLDRSQYF
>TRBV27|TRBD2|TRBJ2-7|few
TGTGCCAGCAGTGTGACTAGCGACTACGAGCAGTACTTC
CASSVTSDYEQYF
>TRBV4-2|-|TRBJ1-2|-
TGTGCCAGCAGCCAAGACCAGGGGCAGGGGTATGGCTACACCTTC
CASSQDQGQGYGYTF
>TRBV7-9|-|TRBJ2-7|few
TGTGCCAGCAGCTGGTCTGATTACGAGCAGTACTTC
CASSWSDYEQYF
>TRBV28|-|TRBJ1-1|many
TGTGCCAGCAGTTTTAAACTGAACACTGAAGCTTTCTTT
CASSFKLNTEAFF
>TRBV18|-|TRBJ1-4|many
TGTGCCAGCTCACCACCGAGGACAGCTCCCGTGAATGAAAAACTGTTTTTT
CASSPPRTAPVNEKLFF
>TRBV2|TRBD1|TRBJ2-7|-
TGTGCCAGCAACCGGCCGGGACAGACCTACGAGCAGTACTTC
CASNRPGQTYEQYF
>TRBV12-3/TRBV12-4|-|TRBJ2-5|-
TGTGCCAGCAGGGTAGGGGGCGGGGTAGAGACCCAGTACTTC
CASRVGGGVETQYF
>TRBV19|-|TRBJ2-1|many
TGTGCCAGTAGTAACCAGGGGACAAACAATGAGCAGTTCTTC
CASSNQGTNNEQFF
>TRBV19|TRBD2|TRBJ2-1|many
TGTGCCAGTGGCATAGCGGGAATAAATGAGCAGTTCTTC
CASGIAGINEQFF
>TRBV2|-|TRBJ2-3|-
TGTGCCAGCAGTGGTAGACTGGGAGGCACAGATACGCAGTATTTT
CASSGRLGGTDTQYF
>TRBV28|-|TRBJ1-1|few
TGTGCCAGCTTCGAAGTGAACACTGAAGCTTTCTTT
CASFEVNTEAFF
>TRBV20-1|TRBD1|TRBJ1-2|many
TGCAGTGCTAGCCCATCACAGGGGGCCTATGGCTACACCTTC
CSASPSQGAYGYTF
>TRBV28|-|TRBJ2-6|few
TGTGCCAGCAGTTTGCGGCTCTCTGGGGCCAACGTCCTGACTTTC
CASSLRLSGANVLTF
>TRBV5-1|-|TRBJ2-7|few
TGCGCCAGCAGCTTGGGCGGGACAGCGATTACCTACGAGCAGTACTTC
CASSLGGTAITYEQYF
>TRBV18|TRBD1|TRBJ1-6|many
TGTGCCAGCTCACCAACAGGGGCCCTCAATTCACCCCTCCACTTT
CASSPTGALNSPLHF
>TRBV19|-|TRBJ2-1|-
TGTACCAGTAGTCGCCCCACGGACCCCCGCAGCAACGAGCAGTTCTTC
CTSSRPTDPRSNEQFF
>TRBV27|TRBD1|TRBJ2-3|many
TGTGCCAGCGCCTCGACAGGGGCGGGCACAGATACGCAGTATTTT
CASASTGAGTDTQYF